The clone carrying this T cell receptor (beta chain) was seen more than once but under ten times. Its specificity is unknown. These data originate in a study of T cell repertoires in cytomegalovirus infection. Study-wide context: As its CMV epitopes, the study selected recently identified HLA-C-restricted and well-studied HLA-B-restricted targets. Indicated by public TCR beta signatures were CMV infection and matching HLA type.

TCRdb reprocessed the reads via MiXCR and lists one record per CDR3 protein. The profile shows about 570,000 distinct CDR3 sequences, 40% of them singletons. General study findings and limits: The ex vivo response was dominated by HLA-C-restricted CMV-specific TCR beta clonotypes. Carriage of CMV together with the relevant HLA was identifiable through cumulative public TCR beta family frequency.

The length of the CDR3 is 12 residues. Trimming removed 5 bases at V and 6 bases at J, with 10 bases between. This material consisted of cultured PBMCs, taken from culture after CMV antigen stimulation. This receptor was identified in a human donor in good health (CMV status not recorded). Some clones in this sample may be carry-over from other donors' samples. The J gene is TRBJ1-2, the V gene TRBV12-3 or TRBV12-4; D remains ambiguous. The CDR3 DNA sequence: TGTGCCAGCAGTCTAGGGTTTAATGGCTACACCTTC. Protein sequence: CASSLGFNGYTF.